Below are 19 T cell receptor beta chains sequenced from a single sample in a study of shared clonotypes between healthy human individuals. The assay was immunoSEQ multiplex PCR, and TCRdb's table has in-frame clones only and misses some. Of over a million clones detected, about 75% appear once; the ten largest clones hold 1.4% to 1.5%. Sequenced: memory CD4+ T cells sorted from blood. Subset meaning: CD45RA-negative fraction. These TCRs come from a young man in good health.

The chain uses TRBV2 and TRBJ2-1, with D perhaps matching TRBD2 (5 bases). CDR1 and CDR2 from the germline V gene are SNHLY and FYNNEI. The CDR3 extends over 14 amino acids. V lost 5 bases and J lost 5, with 13 bases in between. The CDR3 loop is CASSPRGRDNEQFF. The CDR3 DNA sequence: TGTGCCAGCAGTCCACGAGGGCGAGACAATGAGCAGTTCTTC.

The chain is built from TRBV6-1 and TRBJ1-4; TRBD1 aligns across 7 bases. J lost 5 bases, V lost 0 bases, and 6 bases had no gene match. The V gene's germline CDR1 is MNHNS and CDR2 SASEGT. The length of the CDR3 is 16 residues. The CDR3, as DNA: TGTGCCAGCAGTGAAGCCATCGGGACAGCGAATGAAAAACTGTTTTTT. Its translation is CASSEAIGTANEKLFF.

The chain uses TRBV7-8 and TRBJ1-5, with D unresolved. Deletions cut 3 bases from V and 6 bases from J, with 12 bases between. Germline CDR1 and CDR2: SGHVS and FQNEAQ. This CDR3 comprises 14 residues. The CDR3, as DNA: TGTGCCAGCAGCTTGTCGACGGTGAGTCAGCCCCAGCATTTT. Protein: CASSLSTVSQPQHF.

The chain employs TRBV28 and TRBJ1-1; D is uncertain. Trimming took off 6 bases at V and 5 bases at J, with 7 bases between the two ends. The CDR3 runs 11 residues. Germline V gene data show CDR1 as MDHEN and CDR2 as SYDVKM. This chain's CDR3 is CASRSRTEAFF. The CDR3 DNA reads as TGTGCCAGCAGGTCTCGGACTGAAGCTTTCTTT.

CDR3 loop: CASSPIRGTLIYEQYF. CDR3 DNA sequence: TGTGCCAGCAGCCCTATCAGGGGGACTCTAATTTACGAGCAGTACTTC. This chain connects TRBV11-2 to TRBJ2-7, with D possibly matching TRBD1 (7 bases). Trimming pared 5 bases from V and 4 bases from J, leaving 21 bases between. The CDR3 loop spans 16 amino acids. Germline V lookup: CDR1 SGHAT, CDR2 FQNNGV.

This clone was recorded only once. The gene calls are TRBV9 and TRBJ2-7; TRBD2 agrees at 12 bases. Germline V CDR1 and CDR2: SGDLS, YYNGEE. Trimming took 4 bases from V and 7 from J; bases not matched to a gene: 12. This CDR3 spans 16 amino acids. In DNA form, the CDR3 reads TGTGCCAGCAGCCCGAGACCTAGCGGGGGGGTGGGTGAGCAGTACTTC. Protein: CASSPRPSGGVGEQYF.

Comments on this clone: The same CDR3 arises from other DNA sequences in this sample as well. V gene TRBV5-5 combines with J gene TRBJ2-7; the D is unclear. The CDR3 runs to 12 residues. Between the trimmed V and J ends, which lost 4 bases and 2 bases, there was a span of 7 bases. CDR1 is SGHKS and CDR2 is YYEKEE in the germline V gene (reference sequence). The CDR3 nucleotides are TGTGCCAGCAGCCTCACGACCTACGAGCAGTACTTC. This encodes CASSLTTYEQYF.

This clone has only a few counts. This chain connects TRBV6-1 to TRBJ1-5; D is uncertain. V gave up 7 bases and J gave up 6 bases, with 10 bases separating them. CDR1 and CDR2 from the germline V gene are MNHNS and SASEGT. This CDR3 spans 12 amino acids. The CDR3, as DNA: TGTGCCAGCATGAAGGGAAGTCAGCCCCAGCATTTT. It yields the protein CASMKGSQPQHF.

This chain connects TRBV25-1 to TRBJ2-5, with a weak D call TRBD2 (6 bases). V was cut by 1 base and J by 0 bases, with 9 bases left in between. Germline V gene lookup returns CDR1 MGHDK and CDR2 SYGVNS. The CDR3 is 15 residues long. The CDR3 loop reads CASSELRDYQETQYF. CDR3 in DNA: TGTGCCAGCAGTGAATTAAGGGACTACCAAGAGACCCAGTACTTC.

The chain couples TRBV30 to TRBJ1-1; TRBD1 aligns across 7 bases. V was pared by 0 bases and J by 3 bases, with 13 bases of the junction left unmatched. This CDR3 spans 17 amino acids. CDR1 is GTSNPN, CDR2 SVGIG, per germline (reference sequence). The CDR3 region is CAWSVVPGQRPYTEAFF. The CDR3 DNA follows: TGTGCCTGGAGTGTAGTCCCGGGACAGCGACCCTACACTGAAGCTTTCTTT.

V is TRBV7-8 and J is TRBJ2-1, with TRBD2 identical over 13 bases. This CDR3 has 16 residues. CDR1 is SGHVS, CDR2 FQNEAQ, per germline. The V and J ends lost 4 bases and 6 bases, in that order; junction bases with no gene match: 6. The CDR3 nucleotides are TGTGCCAGCAGCTGGACTAGCGGGAGATGGGTCAATGAGCAGTTCTTC. Its protein product is CASSWTSGRWVNEQFF. Full variable domain (outside the CDR3, taken from reference TRBV7-8 and TRBJ2-1): GAGVSQSPRYKVAKRGQDVALRCDPISGHVSLFWYQQALGQGPEFLTYFQNEAQLDKSGLPSDRFFAERPEGSVSTLKIQRTQQEDSAVYLCASSWTSGRWVNEQFFGPGTRLTVL.

Notes on this clone: At one end, the junction sequence differs from germline, possibly due to a read error. The chain uses TRBV7-7 and TRBJ2-3; D may be TRBD2 (5 bases). Germline lookup yields CDR1 SSHAT and CDR2 FNYEAQ (reference sequence). The length of the CDR3 is 14 residues. The CDR3 region has the DNA TGTGCTAGCAGCTTTCGGGGTGGCACAGATACGCAGTATTTT. This codes for CASSFRGGTDTQYF.

This sequence joins TRBV9 and TRBJ2-7; no clear D gene. V lost 5 bases, J lost 4 bases, and 13 bases lay in between. Germline lookup yields CDR1 SGDLS and CDR2 YYNGEE. The length of the CDR3 is 13 residues. CDR3 residues: CASRVDLVYEQYF. The CDR3 DNA sequence: TGTGCCAGCAGGGTCGATCTAGTGTACGAGCAGTACTTC. Full variable domain (outside the CDR3, taken from reference TRBV9 and TRBJ2-7): DSGVTQTPKHLITATGQRVTLRCSPRSGDLSVYWYQQSLDQGLQFLIQYYNGEERAKGNILERFSAQQFPDLHSELNLSSLELGDSALYFCASRVDLVYEQYFGPGTRLTVT.

Concerning this clone itself: At one of its ends the junction is not consistent with the germline gene, which may arise from a read error. The chain carries TRBV27 and TRBJ1-3; maybe TRBD1 (5 bases). CDR3 length equals 12 residues. Per germline, CDR1 MNHEY and CDR2 SMNVEV (reference sequence). CDR3 DNA: TGTGCCAGCATGTATTGGGGACGGCACGGGGATTTT. Translated, it gives CASMYWGRHGDF.

The table lists this clone with a few counts. The chain uses TRBV29-1 and TRBJ1-1; TRBD1 is a possible D gene (6 bases). Germline assignment: CDR1 SQVTM and CDR2 ANQGSEA. CDR3 length equals 11 residues. V was trimmed by 3 bases and J by 5 bases, leaving 7 bases between them. The CDR3 DNA is TGCAGCGTTGACCAGGGGACTGAAGCTTTCTTT. This translates into CSVDQGTEAFF.

On this clone: The germline gene is not matched at one end of the junction; a read error may be the cause. V is TRBV29-1 and J is TRBJ2-3, with D possibly matching TRBD1 (6 bases). This CDR3 has 15 residues. Looked up from germline, CDR1 is SQVTM and CDR2 is ANQGSEA. Here the CDR3 DNA reads TGCAGCGTCGAAGGGACACCATCTAGCACAGATACGCAGTATTTT. Residues: CSVEGTPSSTDTQYF.

The rearrangement joins TRBV10-2 to TRBJ2-1; D not resolved. Germline values: CDR1 WSHSY, CDR2 SAAADI. The length of the CDR3 is 12 residues. The V and J ends lost 0 bases and 9 bases respectively, with 6 bases between them. The CDR3 loop reads CASSESTSEQFF. The CDR3, as DNA: TGCGCCAGCAGTGAGTCTACCAGTGAGCAGTTCTTC.

V is TRBV5-4 and J is TRBJ1-5; weak D call: TRBD1 (5 bases). Germline lookup yields CDR1 SGHNT and CDR2 YYREEE (reference sequence). The ends were cut back, 3 bases at V and 6 bases at J, with 19 bases in the middle. CDR3 length equals 16 residues. Here the CDR3 reads CASSYGGGGAGQPQHF. CDR3 DNA sequence: TGTGCCAGCAGCTACGGCGGGGGGGGAGCAGGTCAGCCCCAGCATTTT.

In the case of this clone: This sample includes further DNA sequences coding for the same CDR3. The V gene is TRBV5-1, the J gene TRBJ2-1; D is unresolved. The CDR3 is 13 amino acids. The V gene's germline CDR1 is SGHRS and CDR2 YFSETQ. Trimming took 0 bases from V and 4 from J, leaving 5 bases between them. CDR3 sequence: CASSLVEYNEQFF. As DNA, the CDR3 is TGCGCCAGCAGCTTGGTGGAGTACAATGAGCAGTTCTTC.